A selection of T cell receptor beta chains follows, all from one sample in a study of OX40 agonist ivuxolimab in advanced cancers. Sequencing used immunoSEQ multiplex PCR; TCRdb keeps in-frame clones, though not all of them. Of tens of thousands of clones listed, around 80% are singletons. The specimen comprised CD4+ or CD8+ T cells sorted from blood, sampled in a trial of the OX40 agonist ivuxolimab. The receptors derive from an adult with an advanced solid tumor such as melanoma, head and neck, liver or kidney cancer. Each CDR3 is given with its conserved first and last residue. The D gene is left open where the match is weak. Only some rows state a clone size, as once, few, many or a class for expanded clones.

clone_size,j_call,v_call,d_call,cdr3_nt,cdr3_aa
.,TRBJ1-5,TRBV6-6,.,TGTGCCAGCAGCCCAACCAGGTCTAGGAGGGATCAGCCCCAGCATTTT,CASSPTRSRRDQPQHF
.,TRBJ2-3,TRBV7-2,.,TGTGCCAGCAGCTTAGCGGTGATCACAGATACGCAGTATTTT,CASSLAVITDTQYF
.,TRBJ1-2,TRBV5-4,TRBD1,TGTGCCAGCAGCGGGGACAGAAACTATGGCTACACCTTC,CASSGDRNYGYTF
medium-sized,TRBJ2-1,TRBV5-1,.,TGCGCCAGCAGCTTGGCCGAATCCTACAATGAGCAGTTCTTC,CASSLAESYNEQFF
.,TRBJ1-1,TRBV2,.,TGTGCCAGCGGGATCTACACTGAAGCTTTCTTT,CASGIYTEAFF
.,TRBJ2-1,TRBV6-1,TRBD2,TGTGCCACCGCCACCGGGACTAGCTTGGGGGGTGAGCAGTTCTTC,CATATGTSLGGEQFF
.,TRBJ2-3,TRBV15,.,TGTGCCACCAGCAGAGACACAGATACGCAGTATTTT,CATSRDTDTQYF
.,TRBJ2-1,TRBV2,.,TGTGCCAGCAGTTCTTCCGGGACCAACTCCTACAATGAGCAGTTCTTC,CASSSSGTNSYNEQFF
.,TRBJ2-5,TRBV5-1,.,TGCGCCAGCAGCTTGGGTCAAGAGACCCAGTACTTC,CASSLGQETQYF
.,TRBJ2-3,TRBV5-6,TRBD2,TGTGCCAGCAGCTTGCGGGGACTAGTGACAGATACGCAGTATTTT,CASSLRGLVTDTQYF
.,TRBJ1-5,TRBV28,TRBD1,TGTGCCAGCAGTTTACAGGGGGCGGGTCAGCCCCAGCATTTT,CASSLQGAGQPQHF
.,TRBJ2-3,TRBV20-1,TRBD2,TGCAGTGCGGGGGGGGATAGTACGCAGTATTTT,CSAGGDSTQYF
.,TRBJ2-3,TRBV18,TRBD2,TGTGCCAGCTCACCCCAGTCACGGGGGGCAGATACGCAGTATTTT,CASSPQSRGADTQYF
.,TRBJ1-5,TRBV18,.,TGTGCCAGCTCACCTCGAGAGGACATCAGGCAGCCCCAGCATTTT,CASSPREDIRQPQHF
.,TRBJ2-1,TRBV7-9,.,TGTGCCAGCATTGAGGGATCCATATACAATGAGCAGTTCTTC,CASIEGSIYNEQFF
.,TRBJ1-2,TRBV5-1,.,TGCGCCAGCAGCTTGGAGTCCTCTGGACGTGGCTACACCTTC,CASSLESSGRGYTF
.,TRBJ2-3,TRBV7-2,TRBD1,TGTGCCAGCAGCTTACTGGGGACAGGAACGCAGTATTTT,CASSLLGTGTQYF
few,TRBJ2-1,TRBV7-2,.,TGTGCCAGCAGCTTAGGCCCCCAGAGAAGTGAGCAGTTCTTC,CASSLGPQRSEQFF
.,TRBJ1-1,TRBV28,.,TGTGCCAGCAGTTTTCAGGAAACTGAAGCTTTCTTT,CASSFQETEAFF
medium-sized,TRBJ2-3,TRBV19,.,TGTGCCAGTAGTAGACTAGGGGTGGTTCAGGATACGCAGTATTTT,CASSRLGVVQDTQYF
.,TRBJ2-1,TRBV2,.,TGTGCCAGCAGATGGACATTCTACAATGAGCAGTTCTTC,CASRWTFYNEQFF
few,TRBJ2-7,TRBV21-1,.,.,CASSKVAAGASYEQYF
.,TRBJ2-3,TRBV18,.,TGTGCCAGCTCACCAGTTGAACAGGCAGATACGCAGTATTTT,CASSPVEQADTQYF
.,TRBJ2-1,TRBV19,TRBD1,TGTGCCAGTAGTATAAGGAGGGGGACAGGGTTCTACAATGAGCAGTTCTTC,CASSIRRGTGFYNEQFF
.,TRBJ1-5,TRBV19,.,TGTGCCAGTAGTACTAAAGGCGGGGGCTTTTATAGCAATCAGCCCCAGCATTTT,CASSTKGGGFYSNQPQHF
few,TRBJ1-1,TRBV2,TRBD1,TGTGCCAGCAGTCAACAGGGGGCGGCGACTGAAGCTTTCTTT,CASSQQGAATEAFF
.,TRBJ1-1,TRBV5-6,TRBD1,TGTGCCAGCAGCTTATACAGGGGGCCAAACATGAACACTGAAGCTTTCTTT,CASSLYRGPNMNTEAFF
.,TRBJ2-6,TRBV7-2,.,TGTGCCAGCGGGACATTCTCTGGGGCCAACGTCCTGACTTTC,CASGTFSGANVLTF
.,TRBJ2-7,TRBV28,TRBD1,TGTGCCAGCAGTTCTGGACAGGGGGTAAAGTACGAGCAGTACTTC,CASSSGQGVKYEQYF
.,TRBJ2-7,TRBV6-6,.,TGTGCCAGCAGTTACTCGATTGGGACTGACGAGCAGTACTTC,CASSYSIGTDEQYF
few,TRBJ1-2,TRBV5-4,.,TGTGCCAGCAGTTTACAGGGAACCGATGGCTACACCTTC,CASSLQGTDGYTF
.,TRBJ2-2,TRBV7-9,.,TGTGCCAGCGGGCCAGCAACGAACACCGGGGAGCTGTTTTTT,CASGPATNTGELFF
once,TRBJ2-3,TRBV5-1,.,TGCGCCAGCAGCTTGTATCCCCGCTCGGGGGATACGCAGTATTTT,CASSLYPRSGDTQYF